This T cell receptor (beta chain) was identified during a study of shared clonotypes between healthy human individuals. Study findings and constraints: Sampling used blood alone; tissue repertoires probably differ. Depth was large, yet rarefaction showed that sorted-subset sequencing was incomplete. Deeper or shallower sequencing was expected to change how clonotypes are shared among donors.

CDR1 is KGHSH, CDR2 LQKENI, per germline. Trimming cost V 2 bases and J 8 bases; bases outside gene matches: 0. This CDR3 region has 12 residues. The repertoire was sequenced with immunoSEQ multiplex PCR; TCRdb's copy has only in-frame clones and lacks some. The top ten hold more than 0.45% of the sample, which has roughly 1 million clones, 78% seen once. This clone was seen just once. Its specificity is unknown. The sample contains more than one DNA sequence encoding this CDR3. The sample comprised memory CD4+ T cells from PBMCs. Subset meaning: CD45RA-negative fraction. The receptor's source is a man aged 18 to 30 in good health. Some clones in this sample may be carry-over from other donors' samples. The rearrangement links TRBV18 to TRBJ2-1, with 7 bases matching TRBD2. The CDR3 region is CASSPSGDEQFF. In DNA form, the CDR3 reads TGTGCCAGCTCACCAAGCGGGGATGAGCAGTTCTTC.